Listed here are 30 T cell receptor beta chains from one sample, sequenced in a study of blood T cell repertoires in COVID-19. This table comes from immunoSEQ multiplex PCR, and its TCRdb copy is limited to in-frame clones, with some not included. The sample lists 200,000 or so clones, 85% to 90% seen once, with less than 3.5% in the top ten. Sequencing was carried out using peripheral blood. These receptors originate from a young man with COVID-19, enrolled during active disease.

The chain is built from TRBV5-6 and TRBJ2-7, with D tentatively TRBD1 (6 bases). CDR1 is SGHDT, CDR2 YYEEEE, per germline. The CDR3 consists of 16 residues. V shed 0 bases and J shed 0 bases, with 13 bases lying between them. Here the CDR3 reads CASSLVPADSSYEQYF. The CDR3, as DNA: TGTGCCAGCAGCTTGGTGCCTGCGGACAGCTCCTACGAGCAGTACTTC.

CDR3 sequence: CATKTGLISPLHF. The CDR3 bases are TGTGCCACCAAAACAGGGCTTATTTCACCCCTCCACTTT. The chain combines TRBV28 with TRBJ1-6; D perhaps matches TRBD1 (6 bases). V was pared by 10 bases and J by 9 bases, with 16 bases between. This CDR3 is 13 amino acids long. Germline-derived CDR1 and CDR2 are MDHEN and SYDVKM.

CDR3 in amino acids: CASSLDRAKAFF. CDR3 coding DNA: TGCGCCAGCAGCTTGGACAGGGCAAAAGCTTTCTTT. V is TRBV5-1 and J is TRBJ1-1, with a possible D match to TRBD1 (6 bases). This CDR3 has 12 residues. The V gene lost 0 bases and the J gene lost 9 bases, with 9 bases spanning the gap. Germline V gene sequence: CDR1 SGHRS, CDR2 YFSETQ.

The chain is built from TRBV27 and TRBJ2-2, with D perhaps TRBD1 (5 bases). In germline, CDR1 is MNHEY, CDR2 SMNVEV (reference sequence). V gave up 1 base and J gave up 9 bases, with 15 bases separating them. The CDR3 loop spans 15 amino acids. CDR3 nucleotides: TGTGCCAGCAGTTTATTCTCAGGGAAGCATAGGGAGCTGTTTTTT. This codes for CASSLFSGKHRELFF.

The genes are TRBV5-6 and TRBJ2-7; D gene unclear. From germline, CDR1 is SGHDT and CDR2 YYEEEE. This CDR3 comprises 12 residues. With 3 bases removed from V and 4 bases from J, the gap between germline ends came to 8 bases. The CDR3 region has the DNA TGTGCCAGCAGCTCGTACAGATACGAGCAGTACTTC. It codes for CASSSYRYEQYF.

This clone has just one count. The chain joins TRBV5-1 to TRBJ1-1; TRBD1 matches at 7 bases. The CDR3 extends over 14 amino acids. Germline CDR1 SGHRS, CDR2 YFSETQ. Trimming removed 3 bases from V and 6 bases from J; junction bases left unmatched: 8. CDR3 DNA: TGCGCCAGCAGCTCCGTTGACAGGGTTCCTGAAGCTTTCTTT. It specifies CASSSVDRVPEAFF. Looking up the rest from reference TRBV5-1 and TRBJ1-1 gives the full variable domain: KAGVTQTPRYLIKTRGQQVTLSCSPISGHRSVSWYQQTPGQGLQFLFEYFSETQRNKGNFPGRFSGRQFSNSRSEMNVSTLELGDSALYLCASSSVDRVPEAFFGQGTRLTVV.

The table lists this clone with a count of one. The rearrangement links TRBV5-1 to TRBJ1-2, with TRBD1 matching over 8 bases. The CDR3 length is 14 residues. Germline trimming cut 3 bases from V and 3 bases from J; bases unmatched to any gene: 4. In germline, CDR1 is SGHRS, CDR2 YFSETQ. CDR3 protein: CASSSVTGDYGYTF. For the CDR3, the DNA is TGCGCCAGCAGCTCCGTGACAGGGGACTATGGCTACACCTTC.

The rearrangement uses TRBV7-2 and TRBJ1-1; maybe TRBD1 (6 bases). CDR3 length equals 14 residues. V lost 3 bases, J lost 2 bases, and 10 bases lay in between. The germline CDR1 and CDR2 sequences are SGHTA and FQGNSA. The DNA of the CDR3 is TGTGCCAGCAGCTTCCAGGGGACAAACACTGAAGCTTTCTTT. Amino acid sequence: CASSFQGTNTEAFF. The entire variable domain, with the rest obtained from reference TRBV7-2 and TRBJ1-1, is as follows: GAGVSQSPSNKVTEKGKDVELRCDPISGHTALYWYRQSLGQGLEFLIYFQGNSAPDKSGLPSDRFSAERTGGSVSTLTIQRTQQEDSAVYLCASSFQGTNTEAFFGQGTRLTVV.

The chain recombines TRBV6-5 with TRBJ1-1, with unresolved D. V shed 0 bases and J shed 1 base, with 9 bases lying between them. The V gene's germline CDR1 is MNHEY and CDR2 SVGAGI. This CDR3 comprises 15 residues. The CDR3 sequence is CASSYSTLENTEAFF. CDR3 DNA: TGTGCCAGCAGTTACTCGACACTGGAGAACACTGAAGCTTTCTTT.

The V call is TRBV10-1, the J call TRBJ2-6; no definite D call. Between the trimmed V and J ends, which lost 10 bases and 2 bases, there was a span of 12 bases. The CDR3 is 14 residues long. CDR1 WNHNN and CDR2 SYGVQD come from the germline V gene (reference sequence). The CDR3 region is CAIPRWAGANVLTF. In DNA, the CDR3 is TGCGCCATACCGCGGTGGGCTGGGGCCAACGTCCTGACTTTC.

This chain uses TRBV6-2 or TRBV6-3 with TRBJ2-7; tentatively, D is TRBD2 (6 bases). The length of the CDR3 is 17 residues. V was cut by 6 bases and J by 7 bases, with 28 bases left in between. Germline CDR1 MNHEY, CDR2 SVGEGT. The CDR3 reads CASSPYSQRDFLGEQYF. The CDR3 DNA reads TGTGCCAGCAGCCCTTACAGCCAAAGGGACTTCCTGGGGGAGCAGTACTTC.

This chain joins TRBV7-2 and TRBJ1-2; D remains unclear. Germline V gene data show CDR1 as SGHTA and CDR2 as FQGNSA. CDR3 length equals 15 residues. The germline V and J ends were trimmed by 4 bases and 4 bases, with 16 bases remaining between them. The CDR3 is CASSSRDPVAYGYTF. The CDR3 DNA reads TGTGCCAGCAGCTCCCGAGACCCGGTAGCCTATGGCTACACCTTC. Drawing the rest from reference TRBV7-2 and TRBJ1-2, the complete variable domain is GAGVSQSPSNKVTEKGKDVELRCDPISGHTALYWYRQSLGQGLEFLIYFQGNSAPDKSGLPSDRFSAERTGGSVSTLTIQRTQQEDSAVYLCASSSRDPVAYGYTFGSGTRLTVV.

The CDR3 region has the DNA TGCGCCAGCAGCCAGTTAGACCGGGACACCACCTACGAGCAGTACTTC. It is translated as CASSQLDRDTTYEQYF. The J gene is TRBJ2-7, the V gene TRBV5-1, with D possibly being TRBD1 (6 bases). The CDR3 length is 16 residues. With 4 bases removed from V and 2 bases from J, the gap between germline ends came to 19 bases. Germline loops: CDR1 SGHRS, CDR2 YFSETQ.

The chain has TRBV6-6 and TRBJ1-1, with D unclear. Looked up from germline, CDR1 is MNHNY and CDR2 is SVGAGI (reference sequence). V was pared by 6 bases and J by 10 bases, with 15 bases between. The CDR3 loop spans 12 amino acids. The chain's CDR3 is CASRAWESGAFF. The CDR3 region has the DNA TGTGCCAGCAGGGCGTGGGAGTCGGGAGCTTTCTTT.

The V and J genes are TRBV29-1 and TRBJ1-5; D unclear. Between the trimmed V and J ends, which lost 5 bases and 6 bases, there was a span of 14 bases. The germline V gene has CDR1 SQVTM and CDR2 ANQGSEA. The CDR3 sequence is 13 residues long. In DNA, the CDR3 is TGCAGCGTTTGGGCGGGGAATGGTCAGCCCCAGCATTTT. This codes for CSVWAGNGQPQHF.

CDR3 amino acids: CASSPNRGLGTEAFF. The CDR3, as DNA: TGTGCCAGTAGTCCCAACAGGGGGTTGGGCACTGAAGCTTTCTTT. The chain combines TRBV19 with TRBJ1-1; 8 bases match TRBD1. The ends lost 5 bases at V and 4 bases at J; junction bases unmatched: 9. Germline CDR1 is LNHDA and CDR2 is SQIVND (reference sequence). The CDR3 covers 15 residues.

This clone was picked up one time. V and J are TRBV4-2 and TRBJ1-4; D is ambiguous. CDR1 and CDR2 from the germline V gene are LGHNA and YNFKEQ. The V and J ends lost 1 base and 5 bases respectively, with 11 bases between them. The CDR3 runs to 15 residues. In DNA form, the CDR3 reads TGTGCCAGCAGCCAAGTCCCAGCGGAGAATGAAAAACTGTTTTTT. Its protein is CASSQVPAENEKLFF.

The chain uses TRBV7-9 and TRBJ2-3, with 10 positions matching TRBD1. J gave up 7 bases and V 5 bases, and 15 bases lay outside the gene matches. The CDR3 is made up of 17 amino acids. Germline assignment: CDR1 SEHNR and CDR2 FQNEAQ (reference sequence). The DNA of the CDR3 is TGTGCCAGCAGCCCCACTTATCCGACAGGGGGCGCGAATACGCAGTATTTT. It codes for CASSPTYPTGGANTQYF.

The rearrangement joins TRBV28 to TRBJ1-2, with D tentatively TRBD1 (6 bases). CDR3 length equals 14 residues. Trimming pared 4 bases from V and 4 bases from J, leaving 13 bases between. CDR1 MDHEN and CDR2 SYDVKM come from the germline V gene. The CDR3: CASSSGQKIYGYTF. CDR3 nucleotides: TGTGCCAGCAGTTCCGGACAGAAGATCTATGGCTACACCTTC.

This chain connects TRBV10-3 to TRBJ2-7, with TRBD2 matching 10 bases. The trim removed 3 bases at V and 6 bases at J, leaving 14 bases unmatched. The CDR3 is 17 amino acids. Germline CDR1 reads ENHRY; CDR2 reads SYGVKD. The CDR3 coding sequence is TGTGCCATCAGTGATCCCCCAAATAGCGGGAGGACCCCCGAGCAGTACTTC. As protein: CAISDPPNSGRTPEQYF.

The chain recombines TRBV11-3 with TRBJ2-2, with 10 bases that match TRBD2. Germline V lookup: CDR1 SGHNT, CDR2 YENEEA. This CDR3 spans 19 amino acids. The V segment lost 2 bases and the J segment 4 bases; nucleotides outside the gene matches: 13. The CDR3 coding sequence is TGTGCCAGCAGCTTATCCGAAGCGGGAGGGCCGTCTAGCACCGGGGAGCTGTTTTTT. This gives the protein CASSLSEAGGPSSTGELFF. The variable domain in full, with the rest retrieved from reference TRBV11-3 and TRBJ2-2, is EAGVVQSPRYKIIEKKQPVAFWCNPISGHNTLYWYLQNLGQGPELLIRYENEEAVDDSQLPKDRFSAERLKGVDSTLKIQPAELGDSAVYLCASSLSEAGGPSSTGELFFGEGSRLTVL.

The chain couples TRBV29-1 to TRBJ2-1; TRBD2 matches at 12 bases. CDR1 and CDR2 (germline): SQVTM, ANQGSEA. With 0 bases clipped from V and 12 bases from J, the junction kept 9 bases outside the gene matches. The CDR3 is 15 amino acids. The CDR3 sequence is CSVEDASGRAIGQFF. The CDR3 bases are TGCAGCGTTGAAGATGCTAGCGGGAGGGCGATTGGGCAGTTCTTC.

This chain links TRBV6-1 with TRBJ1-5; the D gene is possibly TRBD1 (5 bases). The CDR3 has 15 residues. Between the trimmed V and J ends, which lost 1 base and 3 bases, there was a span of 10 bases. Germline V gene sequence: CDR1 MNHNS, CDR2 SASEGT. DNA of the CDR3: TGTGCCAGCAGTGAAGGGACACTTGCCAATCAGCCCCAGCATTTT. It yields the protein CASSEGTLANQPQHF.

The chain joins TRBV19 to TRBJ1-1; the match to TRBD1 covers 7 bases. Germline V gene data show CDR1 as LNHDA and CDR2 as SQIVND (reference sequence). CDR3 length: 16 amino acids. The J segment lost 0 bases and the V segment lost 5 bases, leaving 9 bases of the junction unmatched. The CDR3 sequence: CASSRDSAIMNTEAFF. CDR3 sequence (DNA): TGTGCCAGTAGTCGGGACAGCGCAATCATGAACACTGAAGCTTTCTTT.

The chain carries TRBV29-1 and TRBJ2-3; D may be TRBD1 (5 bases). Germline CDR1 and CDR2: SQVTM and ANQGSEA. The V end was cut by 1 base, the J end by 5 bases, with 10 bases between. This CDR3 has 13 amino acids. DNA for the CDR3: TGCAGCGTTGAAGGCAACGACAGAGATACGCAGTATTTT. It encodes CSVEGNDRDTQYF.

The chain is built from TRBV6-2 or TRBV6-3 and TRBJ2-1; possibly TRBD2 for D (7 bases). CDR3 length: 17 amino acids. The germline V and J ends were trimmed by 6 bases and 6 bases, with 24 bases remaining between them. The germline V gene encodes CDR1 MNHEY and CDR2 SVGEGT. CDR3 nucleotides: TGTGCCAGCAGCAGTGCCCGCGGGGGCACGTCTCTCAATGAGCAGTTCTTC. Protein sequence: CASSSARGGTSLNEQFF.

V usage is TRBV7-2 and J usage is TRBJ2-7; 7 bases are shared with TRBD1. Trimming at V came to 1 base and at J to 6 bases, leaving 12 bases not matched to a gene. Per germline, CDR1 SGHTA and CDR2 FQGNSA. The CDR3 spans 16 residues. The CDR3 bases are TGTGCCAGCAGCTTAGTTGCGACAGGGTGGCGGGCCGAGCAGTACTTC. Protein sequence: CASSLVATGWRAEQYF.

This clone has more than one count but fewer than ten. The chain combines TRBV18 with TRBJ1-1; the D gene is possibly TRBD1 (6 bases). The V end was cut by 5 bases, the J end by 0 bases, with 16 bases between. CDR1 is KGHSH, CDR2 LQKENI, per germline. The CDR3 runs 16 residues. The CDR3, as DNA: TGTGCCAGCTCAGGTAACCAGGGGACCATGAACACTGAAGCTTTCTTT. Translating gives CASSGNQGTMNTEAFF.

This chain joins TRBV4-1 and TRBJ2-1, with 9 bases identical to TRBD2. CDR1 is MGHRA and CDR2 is YSYEKL in the germline V gene. CDR3 length: 16 amino acids. With V trimmed by 4 bases and J by 8 bases, 12 bases remained unmatched. This CDR3 is CASSRDGTSFGHEQFF. For the CDR3, the DNA is TGCGCCAGCAGCCGTGACGGGACTAGCTTTGGGCATGAGCAGTTCTTC.

The V and J genes are TRBV4-1 and TRBJ1-3; TRBD1 might be the D (5 bases). The CDR3 totals 17 residues. CDR1 is MGHRA, CDR2 YSYEKL, per germline. Trimming removed 0 bases from V and 2 bases from J, with 14 bases in between. CDR3 region: CASSQDNPREPGNTIYF. CDR3 DNA sequence: TGCGCCAGCAGCCAAGATAACCCCAGGGAACCTGGAAACACCATATATTTT.